A selection of T cell receptor beta chains follows, all from one sample in a study of vaccination effects on CD4 cells after COVID-19. Clones were sequenced by immunoSEQ multiplex PCR, and TCRdb holds only the in-frame ones, with some missing. Of about 50,000 clones in the sample, about 83% were seen once. Their antigens remain unidentified. Sequencing used CD4+ T cells from PBMCs cultured without peptide, obtained before COVID-19 vaccination. These receptor sequences come from a human donor who received a COVID-19 vaccine. Each CDR3 is given with its conserved first and last residue. The D gene is left open where the match is weak. Clone size is given for some rows only: seen once, a few or many times, or a class if the clone is expanded.

j_gene	v_gene	abundance	d_gene	CDR3aa	CDR3nt
TRBJ2-1	TRBV7-3	.	.	CASSLTGDGIDEQFF	TGTGCCAGCAGCTTAACGGGGGACGGCATAGATGAGCAGTTCTTC
TRBJ2-5	TRBV30	.	.	CAWSVPGLPETQYF	TGTGCCTGGAGTGTACCCGGGCTTCCGGAGACCCAGTACTTC
TRBJ1-1	TRBV5-1	once	.	CASSWGGDTEAFF	TGCGCCAGCAGCTGGGGGGGCGATACTGAAGCTTTCTTT
TRBJ1-2	TRBV24-1	.	.	CATSERGYGYTF	TGTGCCACCAGTGAGAGGGGCTATGGCTACACCTTC
TRBJ1-1	TRBV19	.	TRBD1	CASRGQGRRGGEAFF	TGTGCCAGTAGAGGACAGGGTCGAAGAGGGGGTGAAGCTTTCTTT
TRBJ1-6	TRBV7-3	.	.	CASSAGTGYNSPLHF	TGTGCCAGCAGCGCCGGGACCGGGTATAATTCACCCCTCCACTTT
TRBJ2-6	TRBV6-2/TRBV6-3	.	.	CASSHGGSGANVLTF	TGTGCCAGCAGTCACGGGGGCTCTGGGGCCAACGTCCTGACTTTC
TRBJ2-5	TRBV24-1	.	.	CATSDGNKETQYF	TGTGCCACCAGTGATGGGAATAAAGAGACCCAGTACTTC
TRBJ1-5	TRBV30	.	TRBD1	CAWSTRTGSQPQHF	TGTGCCTGGAGTACCCGGACAGGGTCTCAGCCCCAGCATTTT
TRBJ2-3	TRBV7-2	.	.	CASTLGGGQYF	TGTGCCAGCACCCTAGGGGGGGGGCAGTATTTT
TRBJ2-1	TRBV30	.	TRBD1	CAWSVDDRGLEQFF	TGTGCCTGGAGTGTAGACGACAGGGGACTTGAGCAGTTCTTC
TRBJ2-1	TRBV5-1	few	.	CASSLGFSSYNEQFF	TGCGCCAGCAGCTTGGGGTTTAGCTCCTACAATGAGCAGTTCTTC
TRBJ1-2	TRBV7-3	.	.	CASSPAGTHEGYTF	TGTGCCAGCAGCCCAGCCGGGACCCACGAGGGCTACACCTTC
TRBJ2-1	TRBV23-1	.	.	CASSQSPDKNNEQFF	TGCGCCAGCAGTCAATCGCCGGACAAAAACAATGAGCAGTTCTTC
TRBJ2-1	TRBV5-1	.	.	CASSLARSSYNEQFF	TGCGCCAGCAGCTTGGCCAGAAGCTCCTACAATGAGCAGTTCTTC
TRBJ1-1	TRBV5-1	.	.	CASSLPRQAAGAFF	TGCGCCAGCAGCCTACCGCGACAGGCCGCCGGAGCTTTCTTT
TRBJ1-4	TRBV12-5	.	.	CASGRSLGLRSAGYEKLFF	TGTGCTAGTGGCCGCTCCTTAGGGTTAAGATCGGCAGGTTATGAAAAACTGTTTTTT
TRBJ2-5	TRBV18	.	TRBD2	CASSPPGGGRSETQYF	TGTGCCAGCTCACCACCGGGCGGGGGGCGATCGGAGACCCAGTACTTC
TRBJ1-5	TRBV12-3/TRBV12-4	.	.	CASARGDQPQHF	TGTGCCAGCGCCAGGGGAGATCAGCCCCAGCATTTT
TRBJ1-6	TRBV19	few	TRBD1	CASSIGQGRSPLHF	TGTGCCAGTAGTATCGGACAGGGAAGATCACCCCTCCACTTT
TRBJ2-1	TRBV10-3	once	.	CATGARYEQFF	TGTGCCACCGGGGCGAGGTACGAGCAGTTCTTC
TRBJ1-4	TRBV6-5	.	TRBD1	CASRDRGREKLFF	TGTGCCAGCCGGGACAGGGGAAGAGAAAAACTGTTTTTT
TRBJ2-5	TRBV4-1	.	TRBD2	CASSRGSGESETQYF	TGCGCCAGCAGCCGAGGTAGCGGGGAGTCAGAGACCCAGTACTTC
TRBJ1-6	TRBV27	.	.	CARPFSHNSPLHF	TGTGCCCGCCCATTTAGTCATAATTCACCCCTCCACTTT
TRBJ2-2	TRBV7-7	.	TRBD1	CASSRGTGANTGELFF	TGTGCCAGCAGCCGCGGGACAGGGGCGAACACCGGGGAGCTGTTTTTT
TRBJ2-1	TRBV5-1	.	.	CASSLVRVNEQFF	TGCGCCAGCAGCTTGGTTAGGGTCAATGAGCAGTTCTTC
TRBJ1-2	TRBV5-1	.	.	CASSLDEGRNEMGYTF	TGCGCCAGCAGCTTGGATGAGGGAAGGAATGAGATGGGCTACACCTTC
TRBJ2-1	TRBV27	.	TRBD1	CASRPDRGYYNEQFF	TGTGCCAGCAGGCCAGACAGGGGATACTACAATGAGCAGTTCTTC
TRBJ2-6	TRBV5-6	.	.	CASTLTEGGLSGANVLTF	TGTGCCAGCACCCTCACGGAAGGAGGCCTCTCTGGGGCCAACGTCCTGACTTTC
TRBJ2-3	TRBV24-1	.	.	CATSDLAGPVPDTQYF	TGTGCCACCAGTGATTTGGCAGGGCCAGTCCCAGATACGCAGTATTTT
TRBJ2-5	TRBV6-6	.	.	CASSYSRGTQETQYF	TGTGCCAGCAGTTACTCCCGCGGGACGCAAGAGACCCAGTACTTC
TRBJ2-2	TRBV18	.	.	CASSPSNANTGELFF	TGTGCCAGCTCACCATCCAACGCGAACACCGGGGAGCTGTTTTTT
TRBJ1-6	TRBV6-2/TRBV6-3	.	.	CASSYIQGYNSPLHF	TGTGCCAGCAGTTATATCCAGGGTTATAATTCACCCCTCCACTTT
TRBJ1-5	TRBV14	.	.	CASSQDHGVGQPQHF	TGTGCCAGCAGCCAAGACCACGGGGTCGGACAGCCCCAGCATTTT
TRBJ2-1	TRBV6-5	.	TRBD2	CASRGLAYNEQFF	TGTGCCAGCAGAGGACTAGCATACAATGAGCAGTTCTTC
TRBJ1-6	TRBV28	.	.	CASLDNYVRTLHF	TGTGCCAGTCTTGACAACTACGTTAGGACCCTCCACTTT
TRBJ1-2	TRBV9	.	.	CASSVVSQGMEGYTF	TGTGCCAGCAGCGTAGTAAGTCAGGGTATGGAGGGCTACACCTTC
TRBJ2-5	TRBV5-1	.	TRBD2	CASSLGLAVLETQYF	TGCGCCAGCAGCTTGGGACTAGCAGTTTTGGAGACCCAGTACTTC
TRBJ1-1	TRBV18	.	.	CASSPQVLGTEAFF	TGTGCCAGCTCACCACAAGTCTTAGGCACTGAAGCTTTCTTT
TRBJ2-1	TRBV29-1	.	TRBD2	CSVGPGGASYNEQFF	TGCAGCGTTGGACCGGGGGGTGCCTCCTACAATGAGCAGTTCTTC
TRBJ1-4	TRBV2	.	TRBD1	CASSARQGGGEKLFF	TGTGCCAGCAGCGCCCGACAGGGCGGTGGCGAAAAACTGTTTTTT
TRBJ1-4	TRBV5-1	.	TRBD1	CASSLTGQGRKLFF	TGCGCCAGCAGCTTGACGGGACAGGGGCGAAAACTGTTTTTT
TRBJ2-2	TRBV5-1	once	TRBD1	CASSSNRDRGLTGELFF	TGCGCCAGCAGCTCAAACCGGGACAGGGGTCTAACCGGGGAGCTGTTTTTT
TRBJ1-3	TRBV12-3/TRBV12-4	few	.	CASSLVGNTIYF	TGTGCCAGCAGTTTAGTGGGAAACACCATATATTTT
TRBJ1-6	TRBV6-5	once	TRBD1	CASRTTGSPLHF	TGTGCCAGCAGAACGACAGGGTCACCCCTCCACTTT
TRBJ2-3	TRBV7-3	few	TRBD1	CASSFSGTGLSDTQYF	TGTGCCAGCAGCTTTTCCGGGACAGGACTCTCAGATACGCAGTATTTT
TRBJ1-2	TRBV7-2	.	TRBD1	CASSFPGATGGGYTF	TGTGCCAGCAGCTTTCCCGGTGCAACAGGGGGAGGCTACACCTTC
TRBJ1-5	TRBV2	.	TRBD1	CASSGQGADQPQHF	TGTGCCAGCAGTGGACAGGGGGCTGATCAGCCCCAGCATTTT
TRBJ2-5	TRBV27	.	.	CASSLYEQETQYF	TGTGCCAGCAGTTTATACGAGCAAGAGACCCAGTACTTC
TRBJ1-2	TRBV6-5	.	.	CASHPGGGYTF	TGTGCCAGCCACCCCGGGGGTGGCTACACCTTC
TRBJ1-2	TRBV5-1	.	TRBD1	CASSFSPGQTYGYTF	TGCGCCAGCAGCTTCTCTCCGGGACAGACTTATGGCTACACCTTC
TRBJ1-3	TRBV6-6	.	.	CASSRREPGNTIYF	TGTGCCAGCAGCCGGAGGGAGCCCGGAAACACCATATATTTT
TRBJ1-2	TRBV6-1	once	.	CASSERLQTVKGYTF	TGTGCCAGCAGTGAACGCCTTCAGACAGTTAAGGGCTACACCTTC
TRBJ1-2	TRBV4-1	few	TRBD1	CASSQAMTGPNGYTF	TGCGCCAGCAGCCAAGCAATGACAGGGCCGAATGGCTACACCTTC
TRBJ2-1	TRBV6-5	.	TRBD1	CASRDRVYNEQFF	TGTGCCAGCCGGGACAGAGTTTACAATGAGCAGTTCTTC